What follows is one T cell receptor beta chain and its context. No antigen is known for it. The sample originates from a study of vaccination and CD4 T cells after COVID-19. For the study at large: Timing of post-vaccine sample collection was a median 72 days after dose two, with a range of 14 to 241.

Oncomine TCR Beta short-read sequencing was applied to DNA from cultured CD4+ T cells. TCRdb ran MiXCR on the PCR reads and lists one entry per CDR3 protein. The sample includes roughly 14,000 distinct CDR3 sequences, less than 35% of them seen just once. Regarding treatment: approximately nine-day PBMC culture with coronavirus spike peptide pools or control peptides (ViraFEST assay). Following culture for about ten days, CD4+ T cells were isolated by negative selection. Germline V gene lookup returns CDR1 DFQATT and CDR2 SNEGSKA (reference sequence). V shed 3 bases and J shed 0 bases, with 17 bases lying between them. The CDR3 spans 16 residues.

The chain employs TRBV20-1 and TRBJ1-1; TRBD1 might be the D (5 bases). This material consisted of CD4+ T cells from blood, cultured in vitro, taken before SARS-CoV-2 vaccination. This TCR derives from a human donor who received a COVID-19 vaccine. For the CDR3, the DNA is TGCAGTGCTAGTAGAGCGCTCGGGGCCATGAACACTGAAGCTTTCTTT. This gives the protein CSASRALGAMNTEAFF.